A single sample is the source of the 9 T cell receptor beta chains below, sequenced in a study of T cell repertoires in cytomegalovirus infection. TCRdb re-called the reads with MiXCR, one entry per CDR3 protein. The repertoire consists of approximately 630,000 distinct CDR3 sequences, with 20% to 25% occurring once and the leading ten covering 8%. Sequenced material: CD8+ T cells from PBMCs. The receptors were gathered from a human donor in good health (CMV status not recorded). Some clones in this sample may be carry-over from other donors' samples.

This clonotype has a count of ten or more. The chain is built from TRBV10-3 and TRBJ1-2, with TRBD1 matching 8 bases. In germline, CDR1 is ENHRY, CDR2 SYGVKD. CDR3 length: 15 residues. V gave up 5 bases and J gave up 3 bases; unmatched junction bases: 8. The DNA of the CDR3 is TGTGCCATCAGTCGTGACAGGGGAGACGACTATGGCTACACCTTC. Translation: CAISRDRGDDYGYTF.

This clonotype came up a few times. This rearrangement joins TRBV12-3 or TRBV12-4 to TRBJ2-7; 7 nucleotides line up with TRBD1. This CDR3 contains 15 residues. V was pared by 2 bases and J by 3 bases, with 7 bases of the junction left unmatched. The DNA for the CDR3 is TGTGCCAGCAGTTTATTTGGGACAGACTACTACGAGCAGTACTTC. Amino acids: CASSLFGTDYYEQYF.

On this clonotype: This clone may be a read error of a much larger clone one base away. The chain combines TRBV6-5 with TRBJ2-7; perhaps TRBD2 as D (5 bases). Trimming took off 8 bases at V and 1 base at J, with 18 bases between the two ends. The germline gives CDR1 MNHEY, CDR2 SVGAGI. This CDR3 has 15 residues. The CDR3 DNA reads as TGTGCCAGCTGTCCCAATAGCGCGGTGTCCTACGAGCAGTACTTC. It is translated as CASCPNSAVSYEQYF.

About this clonotype itself: This may be a read error: a much more frequent sequence differs by one nucleotide. The V call is TRBV6-2 or TRBV6-3, the J call TRBJ2-1; D perhaps matches TRBD1 (6 bases). The CDR3 runs 14 residues. Germline V gene data show CDR1 as MNHEY and CDR2 as SVGEGT. CDR3 bases: TGTGCCAACAGTTACTCGCTCAGGGGTGGTGAGCAGTTCTTC. This translates into CANSYSLRGGEQFF.

This clonotype was found many times. The J gene is TRBJ2-7, the V gene TRBV28; TRBD1 or TRBD2 may be the D gene (5 bases each). Germline CDR1 MDHEN, CDR2 SYDVKM. This CDR3 has 18 amino acids. The V and J ends lost 3 bases and 5 bases respectively, with 26 bases between them. Written as DNA, the CDR3 is TGTGCCAGCAGTTTGTCAATTTTTCCCGGGACGGGCTTTAACGAGCAGTACGTC. Translating it yields CASSLSIFPGTGFNEQYV.

The rearrangement joins TRBV5-1 to TRBJ2-1, with a tentative D call TRBD2 (5 bases). The V end lost 1 base, the J end lost 0 bases, and 14 bases lay between the germline ends. The CDR3 runs to 17 residues. Germline V CDR1 and CDR2: SGHRS, YFSETQ. The CDR3, as DNA: TGCGCCAGCAGCTTGACGAGGGTAGGAAGCTCCTACAATGAGCAGTTCTTC. Its translation: CASSLTRVGSSYNEQFF.

This clonotype was seen ten or more times. V and J are TRBV7-8 and TRBJ1-6, with TRBD1 identical over 8 bases. The CDR3 is 17 residues long. Germline assignment: CDR1 SGHVS and CDR2 FQNEAQ. V shed 3 bases and J 0 bases; nucleotides not matched to a gene: 4. The CDR3 sequence is CASSLTGDHSYNSPLHF. The CDR3 bases are TGTGCCAGCAGCTTGACAGGGGACCACTCCTATAATTCACCCCTCCACTTT.

The V gene is TRBV7-3, the J gene TRBJ1-5, with 8 bases identical to TRBD1. The CDR3 runs to 17 residues. Germline values: CDR1 SGHTA, CDR2 FQGTGA. V lost 2 bases and J lost 0; bases outside the gene matches: 6. CDR3 region: CASSLDRGAHSNQPQHF. The CDR3 DNA is TGTGCCAGCAGCTTAGACAGGGGAGCTCATAGCAATCAGCCCCAGCATTTT.

The chain carries TRBV28 and TRBJ2-5; D unclear. The V end was cut by 3 bases, the J end by 5 bases, with 4 bases between. The CDR3 covers 11 residues. Germline CDR1 reads MDHEN; CDR2 reads SYDVKM. The CDR3 bases are TGTGCCAGCAGTTTTAATGAGACCCAGTACTTC. Translated, it gives CASSFNETQYF. The full variable domain, in which reference TRBV28 and TRBJ2-5 provide the parts outside the CDR3, is DVKVTQSSRYLVKRTGEKVFLECVQDMDHENMFWYRQDPGLGLRLIYFSYDVKMKEKGDIPEGYSVSREKKERFSLILESASTNQTSMYLCASSFNETQYFGPGTRLLVL.